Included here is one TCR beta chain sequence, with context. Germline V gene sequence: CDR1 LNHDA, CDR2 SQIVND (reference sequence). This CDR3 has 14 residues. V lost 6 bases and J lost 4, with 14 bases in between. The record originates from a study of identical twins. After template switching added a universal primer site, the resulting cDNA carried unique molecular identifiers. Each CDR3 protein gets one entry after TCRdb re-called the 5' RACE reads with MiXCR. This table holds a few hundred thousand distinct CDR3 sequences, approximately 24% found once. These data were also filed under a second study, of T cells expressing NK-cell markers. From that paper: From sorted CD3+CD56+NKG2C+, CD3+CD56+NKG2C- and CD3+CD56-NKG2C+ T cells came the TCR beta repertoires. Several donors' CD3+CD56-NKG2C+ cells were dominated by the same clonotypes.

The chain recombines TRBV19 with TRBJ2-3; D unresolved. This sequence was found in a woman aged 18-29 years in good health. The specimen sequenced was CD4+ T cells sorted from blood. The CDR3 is CASSAILPPDTQYF. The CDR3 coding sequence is TGTGCCAGTAGCGCCATTTTACCACCAGATACGCAGTATTTT. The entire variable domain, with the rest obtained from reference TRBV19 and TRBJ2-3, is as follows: DGGITQSPKYLFRKEGQNVTLSCEQNLNHDAMYWYRQDPGQGLRLIYYSQIVNDFQKGDIAEGYSVSREKKESFPLTVTSAQKNPTAFYLCASSAILPPDTQYFGPGTRLTVL.